This TCR beta chain appears in the sequencing data of a study of identical twins. Regarding the study as a whole: Models came in too low on out-of-frame TCR alpha sharing in monozygotic twins. Within cord blood, abundant beta clonotypes carried fewer insertions, but memory repertoires showed no such trend.

This clonotype was picked up a small number of times. Its specificity is unknown. Template switching added a universal primer site; cDNA carried unique molecular identifiers. In TCRdb, the 5' RACE reads were re-called with MiXCR into one record per CDR3 protein. The sample contains around 680,000 distinct CDR3 sequences, about 9.4% of which appear only once. V dropped 1 base and J dropped 13 bases, with 7 bases sitting between them. CDR1 SGHVS and CDR2 FNYEAQ come from the germline V gene. This CDR3 contains 11 residues. These same data were also listed under a study on yellow fever vaccine responses in identical twins.

Sequenced input: PBMCs. The chain recombines TRBV7-6 with TRBJ2-2; D gene ambiguous. The clonotype originates from a young woman in good health. The CDR3 loop reads CASSLDYALFF. The DNA for the CDR3 is TGTGCCAGCAGCTTAGATTATGCGCTGTTTTTT.